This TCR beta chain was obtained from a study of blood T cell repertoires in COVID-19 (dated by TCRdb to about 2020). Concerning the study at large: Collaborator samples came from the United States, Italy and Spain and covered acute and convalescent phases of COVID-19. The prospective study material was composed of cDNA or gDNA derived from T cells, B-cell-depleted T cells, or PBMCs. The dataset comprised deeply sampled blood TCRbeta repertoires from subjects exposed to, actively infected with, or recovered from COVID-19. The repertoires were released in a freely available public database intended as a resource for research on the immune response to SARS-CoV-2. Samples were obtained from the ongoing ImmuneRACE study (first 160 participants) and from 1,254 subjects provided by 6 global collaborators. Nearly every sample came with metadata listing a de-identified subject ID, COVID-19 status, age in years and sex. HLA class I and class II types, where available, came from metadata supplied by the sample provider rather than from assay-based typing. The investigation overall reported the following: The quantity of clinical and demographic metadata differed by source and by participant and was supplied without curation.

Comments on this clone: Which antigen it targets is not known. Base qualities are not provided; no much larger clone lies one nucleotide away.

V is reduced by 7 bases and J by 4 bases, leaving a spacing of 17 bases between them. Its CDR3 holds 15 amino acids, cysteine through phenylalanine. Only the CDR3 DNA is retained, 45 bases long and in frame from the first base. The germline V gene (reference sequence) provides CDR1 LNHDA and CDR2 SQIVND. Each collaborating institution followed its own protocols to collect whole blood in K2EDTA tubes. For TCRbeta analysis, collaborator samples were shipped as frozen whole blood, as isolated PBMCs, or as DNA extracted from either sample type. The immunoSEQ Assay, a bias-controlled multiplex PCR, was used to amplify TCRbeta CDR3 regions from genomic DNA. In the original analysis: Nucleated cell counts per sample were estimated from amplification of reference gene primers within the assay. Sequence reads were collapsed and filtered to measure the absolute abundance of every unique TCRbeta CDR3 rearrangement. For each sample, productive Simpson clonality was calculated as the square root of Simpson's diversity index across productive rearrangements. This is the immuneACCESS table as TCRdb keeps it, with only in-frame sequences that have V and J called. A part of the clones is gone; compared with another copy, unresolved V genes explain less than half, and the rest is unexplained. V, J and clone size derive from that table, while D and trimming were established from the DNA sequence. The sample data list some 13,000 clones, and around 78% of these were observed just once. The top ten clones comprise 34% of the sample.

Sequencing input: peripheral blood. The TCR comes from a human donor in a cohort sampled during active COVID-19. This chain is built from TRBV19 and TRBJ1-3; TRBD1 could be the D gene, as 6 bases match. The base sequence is TGTGCCAGTACCCGGGGGGGGGCGAGAGGAAACACCATATATTTT. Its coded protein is CASTRGGARGNTIYF.